Listed below are T cell receptor beta chains from one sample, sequenced in a study of breast tumors, draining lymph nodes, adjacent tissues. One entry per CDR3 protein, called by TCRdb with MiXCR from the multiplex PCR reads. The sample has 150,000 to 200,000 distinct CDR3 sequences; 25% to 40% are singletons. Sequenced sample: axillary lymph node tissue. The receptors stem from a female donor with breast cancer. Some clones in this sample may be carry-over from other donors' samples. CDR3s include the opening cysteine and the closing phenylalanine or tryptophan. The order of the fields is V gene, J gene, clone size, D gene, CDR3 DNA, CDR3 protein. The D gene is left open where the match is weak. Clone size, where shown, is once, few, many, or a class for clones that have expanded.

>TRBV7-6|TRBJ2-2|medium-sized|-
TGTGCCAGCAGCTTAGCCAATTCGGTGGCGGGGAACACCGGGGAGCTGTTTTTT
CASSLANSVAGNTGELFF
>TRBV24-1|TRBJ1-1|few|TRBD1
TGTGCCACCAGTCCCTCGACAGGGAGCACTGAAGCTTTCTTT
CATSPSTGSTEAFF
>TRBV10-3|TRBJ1-1|-|-
TGTGCCATCAACAACAGGGCGAACACTGAAGCTTTCTTT
CAINNRANTEAFF
>TRBV11-2|TRBJ2-7|many|-
TGTGCCAGCAGCCCCTTCATCCGTGGCGGTAGCTACGAGCAGTACTTC
CASSPFIRGGSYEQYF
>TRBV11-3|TRBJ2-1|-|-
TGTGCCAGCACCATAGGGGGGGTGATTTATGAGCAGTTCTTC
CASTIGGVIYEQFF
>TRBV9|TRBJ1-4|-|-
TGTGCCAGCAGCGTAGAAGGGAATAGCAATAATGAAAAACTGTTTTTT
CASSVEGNSNNEKLFF
>TRBV9|TRBJ1-6|-|TRBD1
TGTGCCAGCAGCGACAAACGGACAGGCGGGGATAATTCACCCCTCCACTTT
CASSDKRTGGDNSPLHF
>TRBV9|TRBJ2-1|-|TRBD1
TGTGCCAGCAGCGTAGTGACAGGGGTAGGTTACAATGAGCAGTTCTTC
CASSVVTGVGYNEQFF
>TRBV7-9|TRBJ1-3|many|-
TGTGCCAGCAGCTTGGGGGGTCTTGGAAACACCATATATTTT
CASSLGGLGNTIYF
>TRBV2|TRBJ1-2|-|-
TGTGCCAGCAGTTCCGGGAAAGGGATTTGCGGCTACCCCTTC
CASSSGKGICGYPF
>TRBV4-1|TRBJ2-7|-|-
TGCGCCAGCAGCCAAGATTTGGAGCAGGGGTTCGCCTACGAGCAGTACTTC
CASSQDLEQGFAYEQYF
>TRBV7-9|TRBJ1-6|-|-
TGTGCCAGCAGCTTACTCGGGGCACCCCTCCACTTT
CASSLLGAPLHF
>TRBV13|TRBJ2-1|many|TRBD2
TGTGCCAGCAGCTCACGACTAGCGGGGGCGAGCTCCTACAATGAGCAGTTCTTC
CASSSRLAGASSYNEQFF
>TRBV25-1|TRBJ1-3|once|-
TGTGCCAGCAGTGAAGACGGCAGGGCTTTCGGAAACACCATATATTTT
CASSEDGRAFGNTIYF
>TRBV29-1|TRBJ2-6|-|-
TGCAGCGTCGGGTCAGGGAGCTCTGGGGCCAACGTCCTGACTTTC
CSVGSGSSGANVLTF
>TRBV2|TRBJ2-5|many|-
TGTGCCAGCAGCTGGGGGAGGGGGAAACAAGAGACCCAGTACTTC
CASSWGRGKQETQYF
>TRBV19|TRBJ2-4|few|TRBD1
TGTGCCAGTAGTATGTTTGCAGGACAGGGGGCCAAAAACATTCAGTCCTTC
CASSMFAGQGAKNIQSF
>TRBV20-1|TRBJ2-3|many|TRBD2
TGCAGTGCTACTGGGACTACCAGCACAGATACGCAGTATTTT
CSATGTTSTDTQYF
>TRBV19|TRBJ2-7|many|TRBD2
TGTGCTAGTAGTGGATTCTCTAGCGGGCGCTCCTACGAGCAGTACTTC
CASSGFSSGRSYEQYF
>TRBV20-1|TRBJ1-4|many|-
TGCAGTGCTAGAGGTGCGCAGCACCGAAATGAAAAACTGTTTTTT
CSARGAQHRNEKLFF
>TRBV10-3|TRBJ1-1|few|-
TGTGCCATCAGTGACCCGGACCTGAACACTGAAGCTTTCTTT
CAISDPDLNTEAFF
>TRBV29-1|TRBJ2-1|few|TRBD1
TGCAGCGTCGGGTCAGGGGGTACTAATGAGCAGTTCTTC
CSVGSGGTNEQFF
>TRBV28|TRBJ1-2|-|-
TGTGCCAGCAGTTTACCCTACGGCAGGATTATCTATGGCTACACCTTC
CASSLPYGRIIYGYTF
>TRBV12-5|TRBJ1-6|many|-
TGTGCTAGTGGGACCGGGACCGCGAGCTCCTATAATTCACCCCTCCACTTT
CASGTGTASSYNSPLHF
>TRBV4-1|TRBJ2-5|many|-
TGCGCCAGCAGCTCCCACGGGACCCTAAGGGAGACCCAGTACTTC
CASSSHGTLRETQYF
>TRBV12-3/TRBV12-4|TRBJ1-5|many|-
TGTGCCAGCAGGGCCGGAGGGGCGCAGGGCAATCAGCCCCAGCATTTT
CASRAGGAQGNQPQHF
>TRBV7-2|TRBJ1-1|-|-
TGTGCCAGCAGTTCTCACGGGGAATTGGATGAAGCTTTCTTT
CASSSHGELDEAFF
>TRBV7-9|TRBJ2-1|-|TRBD2
TGTGCCAGCAGCTTAGGGGTAGCGGGATTTCGGAATGAGCAGTTCTTC
CASSLGVAGFRNEQFF
>TRBV27|TRBJ1-2|few|TRBD1
TGTGCCAGTACAAACAGGGGGAATTATGGCTACACCTTC
CASTNRGNYGYTF
>TRBV27|TRBJ2-5|-|TRBD1
TGTGCCAGCAGCCCGGGACAGCGGGAGACCCAGTACTTC
CASSPGQRETQYF
>TRBV15|TRBJ1-1|few|-
TGTGCCACCATGCAGGGGATAGGACCGCGGGACACTGAAGCTTTCTTT
CATMQGIGPRDTEAFF
>TRBV29-1|TRBJ2-5|-|TRBD2
TGCAGCGTTGAAGACGGCGGGGGGGGCGGCAAACTTTCCCAAGAGACCCAGTACTTC
CSVEDGGGGGKLSQETQYF
>TRBV12-3/TRBV12-4|TRBJ2-2|once|-
TGTGCCAGCAGCGACGGTAACACCGGGGAGCTGTTTTTT
CASSDGNTGELFF
>TRBV19|TRBJ1-6|-|TRBD1
TGTGCCAGTAAAGCTGTTACCACGCACAGGGGTAATTCGCCCCTCCACTTT
CASKAVTTHRGNSPLHF
>TRBV4-2|TRBJ2-7|many|-
TGTGCCAGCAGCCAAGATGGGACGGAGAGCTCCTACGAGCAGTACTTC
CASSQDGTESSYEQYF
>TRBV12-3/TRBV12-4|TRBJ1-2|many|TRBD1
TGTGCCAGCAGTCGCACAGGGGGCAGGGGTGGCTACACCTTC
CASSRTGGRGGYTF
>TRBV12-3/TRBV12-4|TRBJ1-2|-|-
TGTGCCAGCAGTTTGGGACGCATGAACACTGAAGCTAACTATGGCTACACCTTC
CASSLGRMNTEANYGYTF
>TRBV6-6|TRBJ1-5|-|TRBD1
TGTGCCAGCAGTGCCCAGGGGGCTAGCGGGAACTCCCTGCATTTT
CASSAQGASGNSLHF
>TRBV19|TRBJ1-2|-|-
TGTGCCAGTAGTATTACGGGGGGCGACGGCTACACCTTC
CASSITGGDGYTF
>TRBV11-2|TRBJ1-6|many|-
TGTGCCAGCAGCCACAGAGGGGAAAACTATTCACCCCTCCACTTT
CASSHRGENYSPLHF
>TRBV4-2|TRBJ2-1|many|-
TGTGCCAGCGAGCCAGAAAGGGAGGGGGACAATGAGCAGTTCTTC
CASEPEREGDNEQFF
>TRBV6-5|TRBJ1-5|many|-
TGTGCCAGCAGACCCCTACTTGGCTCGGCTCAGCCCCAGCATTTT
CASRPLLGSAQPQHF
>TRBV12-3/TRBV12-4|TRBJ1-3|-|-
TGTGCCAGCAGCCTTCGACAGTTTAATGAAAACACCATATATTTT
CASSLRQFNENTIYF
>TRBV7-3|TRBJ2-3|many|TRBD2
TGTGCCAGCAGCTTAACTGGGACTAGCGGGGGGGTCACAGATACGCAGTATTTT
CASSLTGTSGGVTDTQYF
>TRBV7-9|TRBJ1-5|-|-
TGTGCCAGCAGCTCCCTGGACGGGACTATTGGGAATCAGCCCCAGCATTTT
CASSSLDGTIGNQPQHF
>TRBV24-1|TRBJ2-3|-|TRBD1
TGTGCCACCAGTGATTCGACAGGGGGAGATACGCAGTATTTT
CATSDSTGGDTQYF